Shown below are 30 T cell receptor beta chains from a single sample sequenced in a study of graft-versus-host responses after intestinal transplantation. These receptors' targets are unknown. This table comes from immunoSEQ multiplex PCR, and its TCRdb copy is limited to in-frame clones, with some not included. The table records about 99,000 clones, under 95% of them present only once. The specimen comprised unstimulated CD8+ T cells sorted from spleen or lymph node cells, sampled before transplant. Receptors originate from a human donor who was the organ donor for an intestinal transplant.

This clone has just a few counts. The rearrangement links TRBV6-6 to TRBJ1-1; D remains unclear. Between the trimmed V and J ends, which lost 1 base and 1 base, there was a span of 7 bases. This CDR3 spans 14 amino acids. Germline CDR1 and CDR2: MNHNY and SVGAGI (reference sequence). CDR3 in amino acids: CASSYYRENTEAFF. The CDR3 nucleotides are TGTGCCAGCAGTTACTATAGAGAGAACACTGAAGCTTTCTTT.

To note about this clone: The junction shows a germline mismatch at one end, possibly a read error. The CDR3 loop reads CASSRWTGNAEAFF. CDR3 in DNA: TGCGCCAGCAGCCGATGGACAGGGAACGCTGAAGCTTTCTTT. The chain combines TRBV4-1 with TRBJ1-1, with 8 nucleotides matching TRBD1. The CDR3 is made up of 14 amino acids. Germline V lookup: CDR1 MGHRA, CDR2 YSYEKL.

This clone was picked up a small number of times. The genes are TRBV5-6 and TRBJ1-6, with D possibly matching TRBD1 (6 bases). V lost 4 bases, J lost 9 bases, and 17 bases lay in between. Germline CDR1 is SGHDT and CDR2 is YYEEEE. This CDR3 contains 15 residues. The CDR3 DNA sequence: TGTGCCAGCAGCCCCGACCGGGGGGCTGGTTCACCCCTCCACTTT. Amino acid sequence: CASSPDRGAGSPLHF.

The CDR3 DNA reads as TGTGCCAGCAATGGCCCGGGACTAGGCGGTCGGGAGACCCAGTACTTC. Translation: CASNGPGLGGRETQYF. V gene TRBV2 combines with J gene TRBJ2-5; 8 bases align to TRBD2. Trimming removed 7 bases from V and 5 bases from J; junction bases left unmatched: 15. Germline values: CDR1 SNHLY, CDR2 FYNNEI. The CDR3 totals 16 residues.

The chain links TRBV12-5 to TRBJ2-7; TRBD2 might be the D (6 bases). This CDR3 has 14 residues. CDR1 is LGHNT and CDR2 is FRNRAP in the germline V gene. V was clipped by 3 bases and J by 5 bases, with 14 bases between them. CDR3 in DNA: TGTGCTAGTGGTTTATTCGGGAGCCGCGACGAGCAGTACTTC. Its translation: CASGLFGSRDEQYF.

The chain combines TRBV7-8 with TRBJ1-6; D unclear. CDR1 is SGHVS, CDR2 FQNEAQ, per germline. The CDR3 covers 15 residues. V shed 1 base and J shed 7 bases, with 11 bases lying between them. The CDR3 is CASSLDLFPNSPLHF. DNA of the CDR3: TGTGCCAGCAGCTTAGACTTATTCCCCAATTCACCCCTCCACTTT.

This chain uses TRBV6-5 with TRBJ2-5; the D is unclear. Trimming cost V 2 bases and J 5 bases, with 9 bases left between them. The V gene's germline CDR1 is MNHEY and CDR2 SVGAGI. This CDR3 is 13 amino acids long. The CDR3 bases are TGTGCCAGCAGTTACGAGGTTTGGGAGACCCAGTACTTC. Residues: CASSYEVWETQYF.

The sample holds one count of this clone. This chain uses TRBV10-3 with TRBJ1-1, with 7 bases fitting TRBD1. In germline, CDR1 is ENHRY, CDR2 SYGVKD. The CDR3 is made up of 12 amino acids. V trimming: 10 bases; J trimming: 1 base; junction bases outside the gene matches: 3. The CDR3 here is CATQGGNTEAFF. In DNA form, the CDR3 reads TGTGCCACCCAGGGGGGGAACACTGAAGCTTTCTTT.

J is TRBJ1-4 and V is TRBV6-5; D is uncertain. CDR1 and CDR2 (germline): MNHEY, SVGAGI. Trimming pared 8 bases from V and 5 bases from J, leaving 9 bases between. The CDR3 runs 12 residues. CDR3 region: CASAGVNEKLFF. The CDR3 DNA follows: TGTGCCAGCGCCGGGGTCAATGAAAAACTGTTTTTT.

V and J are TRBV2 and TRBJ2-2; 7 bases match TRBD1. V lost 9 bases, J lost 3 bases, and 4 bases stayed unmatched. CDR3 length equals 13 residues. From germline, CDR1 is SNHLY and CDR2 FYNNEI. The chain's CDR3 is CARRDSYTGELFF. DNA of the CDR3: TGTGCCAGACGGGACAGCTACACCGGGGAGCTGTTTTTT.

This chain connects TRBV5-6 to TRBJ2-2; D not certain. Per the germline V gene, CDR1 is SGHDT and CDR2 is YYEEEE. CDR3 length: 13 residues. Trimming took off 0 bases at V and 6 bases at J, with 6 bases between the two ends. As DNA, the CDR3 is TGTGCCAGCAGCTTGGTAGCCCCCGGGGAGCTGTTTTTT. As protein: CASSLVAPGELFF.

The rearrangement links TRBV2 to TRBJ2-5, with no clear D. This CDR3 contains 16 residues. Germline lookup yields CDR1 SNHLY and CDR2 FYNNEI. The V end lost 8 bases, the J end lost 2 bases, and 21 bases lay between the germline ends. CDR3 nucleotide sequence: TGTGCCAGCCCCGGCCTGGCAGGCCTCCAACAAGAGACCCAGTACTTC. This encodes CASPGLAGLQQETQYF.

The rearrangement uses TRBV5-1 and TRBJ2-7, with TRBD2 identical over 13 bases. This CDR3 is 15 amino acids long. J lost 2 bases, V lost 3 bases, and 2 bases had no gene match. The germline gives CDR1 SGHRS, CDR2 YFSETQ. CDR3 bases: TGCGCCAGCAGCTGGGGGACTAGCGGGGCCTACGAGCAGTACTTC. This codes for CASSWGTSGAYEQYF.

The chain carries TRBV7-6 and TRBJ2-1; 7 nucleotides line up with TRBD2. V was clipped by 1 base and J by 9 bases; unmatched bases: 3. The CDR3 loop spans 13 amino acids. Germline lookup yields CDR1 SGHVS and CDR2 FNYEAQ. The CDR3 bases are TGTGCCAGCAGCTTAGGGGCGGGGGTTGAGCAGTTCTTC. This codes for CASSLGAGVEQFF.

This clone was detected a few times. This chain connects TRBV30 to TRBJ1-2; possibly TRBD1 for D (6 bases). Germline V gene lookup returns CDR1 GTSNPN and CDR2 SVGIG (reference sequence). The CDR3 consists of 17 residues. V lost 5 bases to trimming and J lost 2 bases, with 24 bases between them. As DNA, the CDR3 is TGTGCCTGGCTATCCTACAGGGTAGATAGGATGAACTATGGCTACACCTTC. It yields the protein CAWLSYRVDRMNYGYTF.

CDR3: CSVVSDRVRYEQYF. The CDR3 region has the DNA TGCAGCGTTGTATCGGACAGGGTTCGGTACGAGCAGTACTTC. The chain has TRBV29-1 and TRBJ2-7, with 8 bases matching TRBD1. Trimming at V came to 4 bases and at J to 4 bases, leaving 9 bases not matched to a gene. Germline CDR1 reads SQVTM; CDR2 reads ANQGSEA. The CDR3 sequence is 14 residues long.

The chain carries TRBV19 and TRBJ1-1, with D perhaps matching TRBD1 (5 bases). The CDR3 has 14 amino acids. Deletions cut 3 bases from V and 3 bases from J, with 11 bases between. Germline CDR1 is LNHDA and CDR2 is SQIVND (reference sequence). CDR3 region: CASSIEGRYTEAFF. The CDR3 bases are TGTGCCAGTAGTATTGAGGGGAGGTACACTGAAGCTTTCTTT.

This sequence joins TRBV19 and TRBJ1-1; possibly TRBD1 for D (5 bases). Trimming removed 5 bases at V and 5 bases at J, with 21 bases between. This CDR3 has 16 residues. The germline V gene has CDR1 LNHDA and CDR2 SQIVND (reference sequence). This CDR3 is CASSLFGGNGRTEAFF. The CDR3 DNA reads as TGTGCCAGTAGTTTATTTGGGGGTAACGGGAGGACTGAAGCTTTCTTT. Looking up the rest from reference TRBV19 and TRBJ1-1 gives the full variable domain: DGGITQSPKYLFRKEGQNVTLSCEQNLNHDAMYWYRQDPGQGLRLIYYSQIVNDFQKGDIAEGYSVSREKKESFPLTVTSAQKNPTAFYLCASSLFGGNGRTEAFFGQGTRLTVV.

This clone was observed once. Here the CDR3 reads CASSLTDGTNYGYTF. The DNA of the CDR3 is TGCGCCAGCAGCTTGACCGACGGGACTAACTATGGCTACACCTTC. The chain has TRBV5-1 and TRBJ1-2; D uncertain. CDR3 length equals 15 residues. V was trimmed by 1 base and J by 0 bases, leaving 10 bases between them. Looked up from germline, CDR1 is SGHRS and CDR2 is YFSETQ.

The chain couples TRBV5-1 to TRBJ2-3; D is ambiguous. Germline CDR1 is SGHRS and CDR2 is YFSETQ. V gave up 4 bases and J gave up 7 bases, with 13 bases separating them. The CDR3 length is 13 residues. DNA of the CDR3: TGCGCCAGCAGCCCGGCTCCGGGTCATACGCAGTATTTT. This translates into CASSPAPGHTQYF.

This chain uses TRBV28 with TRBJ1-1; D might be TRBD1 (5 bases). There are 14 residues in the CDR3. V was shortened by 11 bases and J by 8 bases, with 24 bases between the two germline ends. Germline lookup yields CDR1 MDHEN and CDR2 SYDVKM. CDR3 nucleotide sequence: TGTGCCTGCGGGGACCGGACTATGGCGGGAGAAGCTTTCTTT. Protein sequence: CACGDRTMAGEAFF.

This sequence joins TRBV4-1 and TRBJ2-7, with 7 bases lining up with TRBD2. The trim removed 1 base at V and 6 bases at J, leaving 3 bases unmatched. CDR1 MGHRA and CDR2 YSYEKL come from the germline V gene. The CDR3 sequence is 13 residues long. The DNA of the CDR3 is TGCGCCAGCAGCCAAGTTGCGGGAGTCGAGCAGTACTTC. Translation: CASSQVAGVEQYF.

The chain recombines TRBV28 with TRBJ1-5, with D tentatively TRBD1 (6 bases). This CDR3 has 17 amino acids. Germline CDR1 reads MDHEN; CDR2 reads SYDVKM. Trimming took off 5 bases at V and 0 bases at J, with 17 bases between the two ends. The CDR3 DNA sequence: TGTGCCAGCAGTCCTATCCCAACAGGGTATAGCAATCAGCCCCAGCATTTT. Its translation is CASSPIPTGYSNQPQHF.

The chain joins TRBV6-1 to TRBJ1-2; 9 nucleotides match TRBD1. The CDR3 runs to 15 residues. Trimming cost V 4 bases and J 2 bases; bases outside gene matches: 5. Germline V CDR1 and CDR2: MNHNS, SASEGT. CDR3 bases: TGTGCCAGCAGTGTCTGGACAGGGGAAAACTATGGCTACACCTTC. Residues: CASSVWTGENYGYTF.

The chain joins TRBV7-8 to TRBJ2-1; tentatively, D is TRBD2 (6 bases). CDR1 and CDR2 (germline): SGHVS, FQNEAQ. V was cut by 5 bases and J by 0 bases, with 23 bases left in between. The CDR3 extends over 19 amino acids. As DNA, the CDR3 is TGTGCCAGCAGCCTTAGCACCAAATTTCGGGGGACCTCCTACAATGAGCAGTTCTTC. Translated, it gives CASSLSTKFRGTSYNEQFF.

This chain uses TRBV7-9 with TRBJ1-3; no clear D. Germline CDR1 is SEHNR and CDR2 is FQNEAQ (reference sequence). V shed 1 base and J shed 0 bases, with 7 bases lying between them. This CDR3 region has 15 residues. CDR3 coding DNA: TGTGCCAGCAGCTTAGGAGGTTACTCTGGAAACACCATATATTTT. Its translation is CASSLGGYSGNTIYF.

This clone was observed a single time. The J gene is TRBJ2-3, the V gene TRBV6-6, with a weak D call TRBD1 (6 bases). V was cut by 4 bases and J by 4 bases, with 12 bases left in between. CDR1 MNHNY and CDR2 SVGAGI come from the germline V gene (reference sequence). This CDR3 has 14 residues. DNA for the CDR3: TGTGCCAGCAGTTGGGGGCCCGGCCCAGATACGCAGTATTTT. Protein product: CASSWGPGPDTQYF.

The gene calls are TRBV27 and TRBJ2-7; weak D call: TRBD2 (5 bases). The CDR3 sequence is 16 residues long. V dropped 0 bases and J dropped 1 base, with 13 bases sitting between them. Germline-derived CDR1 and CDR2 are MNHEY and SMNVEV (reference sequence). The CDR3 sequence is CASSLSSGVFSYEQYF. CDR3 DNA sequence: TGTGCCAGCAGTTTATCATCCGGGGTGTTTTCCTACGAGCAGTACTTC.

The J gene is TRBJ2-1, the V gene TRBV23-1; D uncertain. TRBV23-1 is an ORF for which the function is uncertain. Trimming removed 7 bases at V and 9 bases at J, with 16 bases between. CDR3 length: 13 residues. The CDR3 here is CASTLGRKLEQFF. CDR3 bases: TGCGCCAGCACCCTAGGCCGTAAACTTGAGCAGTTCTTC.

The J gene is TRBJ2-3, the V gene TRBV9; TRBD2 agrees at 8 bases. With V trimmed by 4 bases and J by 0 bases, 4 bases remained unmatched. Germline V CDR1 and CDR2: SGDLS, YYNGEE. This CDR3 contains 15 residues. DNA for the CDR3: TGTGCCAGCAGCTCACGGACTAGCAGCACAGATACGCAGTATTTT. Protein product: CASSSRTSSTDTQYF.